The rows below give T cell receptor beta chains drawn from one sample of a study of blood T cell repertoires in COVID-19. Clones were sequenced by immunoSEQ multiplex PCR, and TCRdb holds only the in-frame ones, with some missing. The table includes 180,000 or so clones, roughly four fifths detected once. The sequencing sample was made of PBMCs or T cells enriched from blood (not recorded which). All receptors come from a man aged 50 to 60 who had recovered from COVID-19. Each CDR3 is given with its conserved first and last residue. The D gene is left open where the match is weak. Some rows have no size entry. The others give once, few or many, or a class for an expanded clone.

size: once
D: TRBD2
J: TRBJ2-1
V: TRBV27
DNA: TGTGCCAGCAGTTTGGCGGGAGGGCCCCCCGAGCAGTTCTTC
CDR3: CASSLAGGPPEQFF

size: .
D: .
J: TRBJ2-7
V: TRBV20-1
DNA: TGCAGTGCTAGATCGGGGTCCAAGCAGTACTTC
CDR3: CSARSGSKQYF

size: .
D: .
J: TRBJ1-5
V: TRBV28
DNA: TGTGCCAGCAGTCCGAGGGCGGGTATAGGTCAGCCCCAGCATTTT
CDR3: CASSPRAGIGQPQHF

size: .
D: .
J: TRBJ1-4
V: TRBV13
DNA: TGTGCCAGCAGCTTTCTTTCTAAGCGGGAAAAACTGTTTTTT
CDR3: CASSFLSKREKLFF

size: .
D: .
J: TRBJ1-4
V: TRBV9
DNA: TGTGCCAGCAGCGTAGGGAAGGGGCTTCTCTTTGAAAAACTGTTTTTT
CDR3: CASSVGKGLLFEKLFF

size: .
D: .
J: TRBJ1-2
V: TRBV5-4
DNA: TGTGCCAGCAGCTCCCGCCGATTGACTGACGAATATGGCTACACCTTC
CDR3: CASSSRRLTDEYGYTF

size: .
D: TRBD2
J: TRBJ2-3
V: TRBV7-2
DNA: TGTGCCAGCAGCTTCGCGGGGGGCCCAGATACGCAGTATTTT
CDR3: CASSFAGGPDTQYF

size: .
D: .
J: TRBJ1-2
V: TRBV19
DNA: TGTGCCAGTAGTCCACAGGCGACGCCCTACTATGGCTACACCTTC
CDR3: CASSPQATPYYGYTF

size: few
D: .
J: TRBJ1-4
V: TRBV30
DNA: TGTGCCTGGGGAGGACGGGAGAATGAAAAACTGTTTTTT
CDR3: CAWGGRENEKLFF

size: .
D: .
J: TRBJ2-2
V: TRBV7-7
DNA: TGTGCCAGCAGCTTAAAAGCGAGAGGCGGGGAGCTGTTTTTT
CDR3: CASSLKARGGELFF

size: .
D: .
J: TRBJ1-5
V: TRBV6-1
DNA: TGTGCCAGCAGTGAACGGAGGGGGGGGAGAAGCAATCAGCCCCAGCATTTT
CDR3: CASSERRGGRSNQPQHF

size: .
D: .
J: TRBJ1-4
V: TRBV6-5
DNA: TGTGCCAGCAAGGTCAGGGGAAGGGATGAAAAACTGTTTTTT
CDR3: CASKVRGRDEKLFF

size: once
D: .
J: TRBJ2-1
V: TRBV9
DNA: TGTGCCAGCTCACCCTCGGGAGCGGCCCCCGGGGATGAGCAGTTCTTC
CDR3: CASSPSGAAPGDEQFF

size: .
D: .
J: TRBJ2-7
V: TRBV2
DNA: TGTGCCAGCAGCTCAAGCACCCGAGGGAAGTACTTC
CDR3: CASSSSTRGKYF

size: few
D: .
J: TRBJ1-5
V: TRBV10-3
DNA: TGTGCCATCACGGCAGGGGTGCCTGGTCAGCCCCAGCATTTT
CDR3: CAITAGVPGQPQHF

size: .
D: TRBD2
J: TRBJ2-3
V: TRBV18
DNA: TGTGCCAGCTCGCCCGGGACTAGCGGGGGAGATACGCAGTATTTT
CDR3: CASSPGTSGGDTQYF

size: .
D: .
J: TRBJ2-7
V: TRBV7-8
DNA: TGTGCCAGCACCCGGGGAGGCGAGCAGTACTTC
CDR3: CASTRGGEQYF

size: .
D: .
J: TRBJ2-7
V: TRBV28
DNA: TGTGCCAGCAGCATTACCCTAGCCAGTCCACCCTACGAGCAGTACTTC
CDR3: CASSITLASPPYEQYF

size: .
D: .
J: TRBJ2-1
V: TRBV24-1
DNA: TGTGCCACCAGTGGGTGGCCCTCCTACAATGAGCAGTTCTTC
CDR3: CATSGWPSYNEQFF

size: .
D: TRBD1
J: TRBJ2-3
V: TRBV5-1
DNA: TGCGCCAGCAGCAAAAACGGACAGGGGGGCACAGATACGCAGTATTTT
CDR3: CASSKNGQGGTDTQYF

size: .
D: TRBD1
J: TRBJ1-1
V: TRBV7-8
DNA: TGTGCCAGCAGCTTTTATGGGACAGCCGCTGAAGCTTTCTTT
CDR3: CASSFYGTAAEAFF

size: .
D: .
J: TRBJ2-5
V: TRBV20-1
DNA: TGCAGTGCTAAGAGTGTGGAGACCCAGTACTTC
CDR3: CSAKSVETQYF

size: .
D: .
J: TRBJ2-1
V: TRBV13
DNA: TGTGCCAGCAGCCAGGGGACGAGCTCCTACAATGAGCAGTTCTTC
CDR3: CASSQGTSSYNEQFF

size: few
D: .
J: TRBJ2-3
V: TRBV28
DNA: TGTGCCAGCAGTTTATTGGCAGGGTCGACAGATACGCAGTATTTT
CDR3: CASSLLAGSTDTQYF

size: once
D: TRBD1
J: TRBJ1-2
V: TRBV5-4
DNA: TGTGCCAGCAGCTCGGTCCGACAGGGGCTTTATGGCTACACCTTC
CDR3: CASSSVRQGLYGYTF

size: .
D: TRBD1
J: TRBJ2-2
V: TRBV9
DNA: TGTGCCAGCAGCTCCCCACCTTACCCGGACAGGGGGCGCACCGGGGAGCTGTTTTTT
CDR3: CASSSPPYPDRGRTGELFF

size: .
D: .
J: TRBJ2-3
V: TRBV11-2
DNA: TGTGCCAGCAGCTTCCGGGGGGCAGGCACAGATACGCAGTATTTT
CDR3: CASSFRGAGTDTQYF

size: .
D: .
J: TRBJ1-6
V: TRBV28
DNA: TGTGCCAGTAATACTTTCTCGGGTAATTCACCCCTCCACTTT
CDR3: CASNTFSGNSPLHF

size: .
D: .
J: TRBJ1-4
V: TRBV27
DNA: TGTGCCAGCAGCCAAGCCGGAGATGAAAAACTGTTTTTT
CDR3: CASSQAGDEKLFF

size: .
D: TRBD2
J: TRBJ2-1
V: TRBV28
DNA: TGTGCCAGCAGTTTAGGCGGGAGATCAAGTAGAGAGCAGTTCTTC
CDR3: CASSLGGRSSREQFF

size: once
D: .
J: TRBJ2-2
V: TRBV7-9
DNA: TGTGCCAGCAGCTCAGGGTCCCGGGAGCTGTTTTTT
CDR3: CASSSGSRELFF

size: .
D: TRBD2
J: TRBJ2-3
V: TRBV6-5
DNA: TGTGCCAGCAGTTACCGGGAGGGGGGGACAGATACGCAGTATTTT
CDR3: CASSYREGGTDTQYF

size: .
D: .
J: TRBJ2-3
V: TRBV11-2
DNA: TGTGCCAGCAGCTTCGAAGCGGCCACAGATACGCAGTATTTT
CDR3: CASSFEAATDTQYF

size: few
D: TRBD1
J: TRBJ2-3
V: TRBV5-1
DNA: TGCGCCAGCAGCCTACCGGACAGGGGGAACGGAGATACGCAGTATTTT
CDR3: CASSLPDRGNGDTQYF

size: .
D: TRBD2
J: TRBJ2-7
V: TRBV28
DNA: TGTGCCAGCAGTAAATCCATGCCTTTGGGGACTAGCGGGTACGAGCAGTACTTC
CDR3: CASSKSMPLGTSGYEQYF

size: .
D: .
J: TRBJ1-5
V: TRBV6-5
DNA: TGTGCCAGCAGCCCCGACAGCCATAGCAATCAGCCCCAGCATTTT
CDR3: CASSPDSHSNQPQHF

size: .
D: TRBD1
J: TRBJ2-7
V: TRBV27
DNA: TGTGCCAGCAGGGACAGGCTCTACGAGCAGTACTTC
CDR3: CASRDRLYEQYF

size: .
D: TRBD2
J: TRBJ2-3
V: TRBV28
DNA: TGTGCCAGCAGTTTGGGCGGGAGGGCCCCAGATACGCAGTATTTT
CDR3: CASSLGGRAPDTQYF

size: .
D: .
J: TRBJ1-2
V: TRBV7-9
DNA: TGTGCCAGCAGCTTAGACACCTATGGCTACACCTTC
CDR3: CASSLDTYGYTF

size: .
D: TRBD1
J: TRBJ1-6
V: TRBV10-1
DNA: TGCGCCAGCAGCAGAGTGGGACAGAAATCCTATAATTCACCCCTCCACTTT
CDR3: CASSRVGQKSYNSPLHF

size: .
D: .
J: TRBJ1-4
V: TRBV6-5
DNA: TGTGCCAGCAGTTACTCCCAGGTAGTTGGGGAAAAACTGTTTTTT
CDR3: CASSYSQVVGEKLFF

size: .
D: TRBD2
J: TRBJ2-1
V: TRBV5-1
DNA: TGCGCCAGCAGCTTGGCCCCTTTCCTAGCGGGGGACAATGAGCAGTTCTTC
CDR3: CASSLAPFLAGDNEQFF

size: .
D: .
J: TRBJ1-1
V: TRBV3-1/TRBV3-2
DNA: TGTGCCAGCAGCCAAGTAGGGGTTGAAGCTTTCTTT
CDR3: CASSQVGVEAFF

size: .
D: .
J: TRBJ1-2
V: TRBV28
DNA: TGTGCCAGCAGTTTTTCCGGGAGAGATGGCTACACCTTC
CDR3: CASSFSGRDGYTF

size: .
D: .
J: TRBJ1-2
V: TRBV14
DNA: TGTGCCAGCAGCCAAGGCCTCGGGAATCGAGGCTACACCTTC
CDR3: CASSQGLGNRGYTF

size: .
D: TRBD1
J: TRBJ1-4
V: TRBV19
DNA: TGTGCCAGTAGTATTGCGGCAGGGGGATCCGGTCTGTTTTTT
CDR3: CASSIAAGGSGLFF

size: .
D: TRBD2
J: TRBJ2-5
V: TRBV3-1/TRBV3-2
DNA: TGTGCCAGCAGCCAAGATATGAGCGGGAGTAAGGAGACCCAGTACTTC
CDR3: CASSQDMSGSKETQYF

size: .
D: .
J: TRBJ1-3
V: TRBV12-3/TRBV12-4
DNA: TGTGCCAGCAGCCAATCGGTGGGAAACACCATATATTTT
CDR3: CASSQSVGNTIYF

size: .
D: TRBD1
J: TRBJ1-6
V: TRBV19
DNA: TGTGCCAGTAGCTCAACGGGACAGACTAATTCACCCCTCCACTTT
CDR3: CASSSTGQTNSPLHF

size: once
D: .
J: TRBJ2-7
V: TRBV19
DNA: TGTGCCAGTAGTATAGTGGGGCCTACCTACGAGCAGTACTTC
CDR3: CASSIVGPTYEQYF

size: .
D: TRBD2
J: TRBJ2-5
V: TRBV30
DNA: TGTGCCTGGAGTGTAGGTCTAGCGGGCACCCGAGGAGAGACCCAGTACTTC
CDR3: CAWSVGLAGTRGETQYF

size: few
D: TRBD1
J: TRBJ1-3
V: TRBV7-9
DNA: TGTGCCAGCAGCCCCCGGGACAGGGGAGCAGGAAACACCATATATTTT
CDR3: CASSPRDRGAGNTIYF

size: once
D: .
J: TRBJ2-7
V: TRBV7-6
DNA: TGTGCCAGCAGCCGCACGGGACTTTCCTACGAGCAGTACTTC
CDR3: CASSRTGLSYEQYF

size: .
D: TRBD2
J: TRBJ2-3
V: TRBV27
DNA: TGTGCCAGCAGTTCGAGCGGGAGTGTCACAGATACGCAGTATTTT
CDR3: CASSSSGSVTDTQYF

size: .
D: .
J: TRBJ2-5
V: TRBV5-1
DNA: TGCGCCAGCAGCTTGGGGAGCCGAGGGGAGACCCAGTACTTC
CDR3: CASSLGSRGETQYF

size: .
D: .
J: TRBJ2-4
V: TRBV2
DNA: TGTGCCAGCAGTCACACTAGCCCTGAAGCCAAAAACATTCAGTACTTC
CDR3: CASSHTSPEAKNIQYF

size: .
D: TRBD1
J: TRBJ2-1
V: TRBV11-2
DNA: TGTGCCAGCAGCTTAGAGGGGGGGACAGGGACGGTCAATGAGCAGTTCTTC
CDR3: CASSLEGGTGTVNEQFF

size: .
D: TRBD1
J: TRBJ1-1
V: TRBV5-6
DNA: TGTGCCAGCAGCGCGGGACAGGGGCCCGGTTGGGGCTTT
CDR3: CASSAGQGPGWGF